Below are 8 T cell receptor beta chains sequenced from a single sample in a study of blood T cell repertoires in COVID-19. The method was immunoSEQ multiplex PCR; TCRdb's version includes in-frame clones alone and lacks a portion of them. The sample yields 270,000 or so clones, roughly 85% seen once. Sequencing input: peripheral blood. These receptors originate from a woman aged 18-30 years with acute or convalescent COVID-19.

V is TRBV9 and J is TRBJ1-1; D not resolved. Germline CDR1 reads SGDLS; CDR2 reads YYNGEE. The ends were cut back, 0 bases at V and 1 base at J, with 4 bases in the middle. The CDR3 spans 13 residues. The CDR3 spells CASSVDSNTEAFF. As DNA, the CDR3 is TGTGCCAGCAGCGTAGACTCGAACACTGAAGCTTTCTTT.

This clone has just one count. The V and J genes are TRBV13 and TRBJ2-7; D may be TRBD1 (5 bases). The V gene's germline CDR1 is PRHDT and CDR2 FYEKMQ (reference sequence). The V gene lost 1 base and the J gene lost 3 bases, with 19 bases spanning the gap. This CDR3 is built from 17 residues. The CDR3 loop is CASSLEGPGGHLYEQYF. DNA of the CDR3: TGTGCCAGCAGCTTAGAAGGCCCAGGTGGACACCTCTACGAGCAGTACTTC.

The chain couples TRBV4-3 to TRBJ2-7; 10 bases agree with TRBD2. This CDR3 contains 16 residues. Unmatched junction bases numbered 5, after V lost 0 bases and J lost 3 bases. CDR1 and CDR2 (germline): LGHNA, YSLEER. The CDR3 DNA is TGCGCCAGCAGCCAAGATCTTTCTAGCGGGAGCTACGAGCAGTACTTC. Its translation: CASSQDLSSGSYEQYF.

This clone has a single count. The chain employs TRBV6-2 or TRBV6-3 and TRBJ1-5; TRBD1 might be the D (5 bases). V lost 4 bases to trimming and J lost 0 bases, with 10 bases between them. The CDR3 has 15 amino acids. Germline values: CDR1 MNHEY, CDR2 SVGEGT. The CDR3 DNA is TGTGCCAGCAGTTTCGGGGGAAATAGCAATCAGCCCCAGCATTTT. Protein sequence: CASSFGGNSNQPQHF.

The DNA for the CDR3 is TGTGCCACCAGCAGAGCGCCCACTAGCGAAGTCTATGTAGATACGCAGTATTTT. Protein sequence: CATSRAPTSEVYVDTQYF. The V and J genes are TRBV15 and TRBJ2-3; 7 positions match TRBD2. This CDR3 comprises 18 residues. J was trimmed by 5 bases and V by 1 base; bases with no gene match: 15. The germline gives CDR1 LNHNV, CDR2 YYDKDF (reference sequence). Full variable domain (remainder filled in from reference TRBV15 and TRBJ2-3): DAMVIQNPRYQVTQFGKPVTLSCSQTLNHNVMYWYQQKSSQAPKLLFHYYDKDFNNEADTPDNFQSRRPNTSFCFLDIRSPGLGDTAMYLCATSRAPTSEVYVDTQYFGPGTRLTVL.

Details on this clone: A junction boundary mismatches the germline segment, possibly from a read error. The chain has TRBV7-7 and TRBJ1-3, with TRBD1 identical over 9 bases. CDR1 and CDR2 from the germline V gene are SSHAT and FNYEAQ (reference sequence). This CDR3 region has 15 residues. CDR3 in DNA: TGTGCTAGCAGCTTAGGACAGGGGATCGGAAACACCATATATTTT. Amino acids: CASSLGQGIGNTIYF.

The chain carries TRBV5-1 and TRBJ1-6; D ambiguous. Germline CDR1 reads SGHRS; CDR2 reads YFSETQ. V gave up 2 bases and J gave up 6 bases, with 18 bases separating them. The CDR3 has 17 residues. CDR3 amino acids: CASSFDRSGVGNSPLHF. The CDR3 bases are TGCGCCAGCAGCTTCGACCGATCGGGAGTGGGTAATTCACCCCTCCACTTT.

The V call is TRBV19, the J call TRBJ2-7; 13 bases are shared with TRBD2. Per germline, CDR1 LNHDA and CDR2 SQIVND (reference sequence). CDR3 length: 14 amino acids. V was pared by 6 bases and J by 3 bases, with 2 bases of the junction left unmatched. The CDR3 reads CASRWTSGSYEQYF. The CDR3 coding sequence is TGTGCCAGTAGGTGGACTAGCGGGAGCTACGAGCAGTACTTC.